These 14 T cell receptor beta chains came from one sample sequenced in a study of a mutant IDH1 vaccine in newly diagnosed glioma. The sample's time point: baseline, week 1 (first vaccination visit). Treatment noted: pre-vaccination baseline after standard-of-care therapy. The protocol was immunoSEQ multiplex PCR, while the TCRdb copy is restricted to in-frame clones and leaves out a portion. This sample yields around 87,000 clones, of which 83% are seen a single time; around 7% belongs to the top ten. The sequences come from PBMCs, collected from a glioma patient treated with radiotherapy, temozolomide or both. These receptors all come from a woman in her fifties or sixties with glioma.

V is TRBV7-2 and J is TRBJ2-7; TRBD2 agrees at 14 bases. Per the germline V gene, CDR1 is SGHTA and CDR2 is FQGNSA. The V gene end was trimmed by 5 bases and the J gene end by 4 bases; junction bases not matched to a gene: 10. The CDR3 is 17 residues long. The CDR3 region is CASSPRGRTSGGYEQYF. Written as DNA, the CDR3 is TGTGCCAGCAGCCCGCGGGGCAGGACTAGCGGGGGGTACGAGCAGTACTTC. The complete variable domain, with remaining parts taken from reference TRBV7-2 and TRBJ2-7, reads GAGVSQSPSNKVTEKGKDVELRCDPISGHTALYWYRQSLGQGLEFLIYFQGNSAPDKSGLPSDRFSAERTGGSVSTLTIQRTQQEDSAVYLCASSPRGRTSGGYEQYFGPGTRLTVT.

CDR3 in amino acids: CASSLGQSGGYTF. For the CDR3, the DNA is TGTGCCAGCAGTTTAGGGCAGAGCGGTGGCTACACCTTC. The V call is TRBV6-6, the J call TRBJ1-2; D is unclear. V lost 4 bases and J 7 bases, leaving 13 bases between the germline ends. Germline loops: CDR1 MNHNY, CDR2 SVGAGI (reference sequence). This CDR3 region has 13 residues.

The gene calls are TRBV2 and TRBJ1-1; D might be TRBD1 (5 bases). This CDR3 is built from 14 residues. Looked up from germline, CDR1 is SNHLY and CDR2 is FYNNEI. Trimming shortened V by 6 bases and J by 5 bases, and 16 bases separated the two germline ends. The CDR3 spells CASRDEVGATEAFF. CDR3 DNA: TGTGCCAGCAGGGACGAGGTTGGGGCAACTGAAGCTTTCTTT.

As DNA, the CDR3 is TGCGCCAGCAGAAACGGAGGGACCATGAACACTGAAGCTTTCTTT. Amino acid sequence: CASRNGGTMNTEAFF. The chain carries TRBV5-1 and TRBJ1-1; TRBD1 might be the D (5 bases). From germline, CDR1 is SGHRS and CDR2 YFSETQ. The CDR3 covers 15 residues. Trimming pared 5 bases from V and 0 bases from J, leaving 14 bases between.

The chain has TRBV4-1 and TRBJ2-7, with D perhaps being TRBD1 or TRBD2 (5 bases each). The germline gives CDR1 MGHRA, CDR2 YSYEKL. Trimming took off 3 bases at V and 2 bases at J, with 8 bases between the two ends. The CDR3 has 13 residues. The CDR3 here is CASSHGGAYEQYF. The CDR3 nucleotides are TGCGCCAGCAGCCATGGGGGTGCCTACGAGCAGTACTTC.

V is TRBV19 and J is TRBJ1-4; D is ambiguous. Germline V lookup: CDR1 LNHDA, CDR2 SQIVND (reference sequence). V dropped 6 bases and J dropped 8 bases, with 10 bases sitting between them. The CDR3 contains 12 residues. CDR3 nucleotide sequence: TGTGCCAGTAGAGCCCAGGAAGAAAAACTGTTTTTT. Residues: CASRAQEEKLFF. The complete variable domain, with remaining parts taken from reference TRBV19 and TRBJ1-4, reads DGGITQSPKYLFRKEGQNVTLSCEQNLNHDAMYWYRQDPGQGLRLIYYSQIVNDFQKGDIAEGYSVSREKKESFPLTVTSAQKNPTAFYLCASRAQEEKLFFGSGTQLSVL.

The chain joins TRBV5-1 to TRBJ1-1; 9 bases line up with TRBD1. The V segment lost 4 bases and the J segment 1 base; nucleotides outside the gene matches: 5. The CDR3 consists of 15 residues. Looked up from germline, CDR1 is SGHRS and CDR2 is YFSETQ. The CDR3 loop is CASSQQGARNTEAFF. The CDR3 bases are TGCGCCAGCAGCCAACAGGGGGCACGGAACACTGAAGCTTTCTTT.

This clone appeared a single time. The chain couples TRBV4-2 to TRBJ1-1; the D is unclear. Germline V gene data show CDR1 as LGHNA and CDR2 as YNFKEQ. CDR3 length equals 14 residues. V was clipped by 4 bases and J by 1 base, with 10 bases between them. DNA for the CDR3: TGTGCCAGCAGCCCTCGAACAGAGAACACTGAAGCTTTCTTT. This encodes CASSPRTENTEAFF.

This chain connects TRBV7-9 to TRBJ1-3; TRBD1 might be the D (6 bases). Germline CDR1 is SEHNR and CDR2 is FQNEAQ (reference sequence). The ends were cut back, 5 bases at V and 0 bases at J, with 14 bases in the middle. This CDR3 has 16 residues. The CDR3 sequence is CASSRGGRFSGNTIYF. The CDR3 DNA reads as TGTGCCAGCAGCCGTGGGGGGCGGTTCTCTGGAAACACCATATATTTT. Supplemented by reference TRBV7-9 and TRBJ1-3, the full variable domain reads DTGVSQNPRHKITKRGQNVTFRCDPISEHNRLYWYRQTLGQGPEFLTYFQNEAQLEKSRLLSDRFSAERPKGSFSTLEIQRTEQGDSAMYLCASSRGGRFSGNTIYFGEGSWLTVV.

This chain joins TRBV5-1 and TRBJ2-2; D could derive from TRBD1 or TRBD2 (5 bases each). Trimming removed 5 bases at V and 6 bases at J, with 14 bases between. CDR1 SGHRS and CDR2 YFSETQ come from the germline V gene. The CDR3 extends over 14 amino acids. CDR3 sequence reads: CASSTGQLAGELFF. The CDR3 DNA reads as TGCGCCAGCAGTACCGGACAACTAGCCGGGGAGCTGTTTTTT.

The rearrangement links TRBV18 to TRBJ1-6; maybe TRBD1 (5 bases). CDR1 KGHSH and CDR2 LQKENI come from the germline V gene. The CDR3 consists of 17 residues. Trimming left V 2 bases short and J 6 bases short, with 17 bases between. In DNA form, the CDR3 reads TGTGCCAGCTCACCAGGGGCAGGAAGACTTTTTAATTCACCCCTCCACTTT. It yields the protein CASSPGAGRLFNSPLHF.

This clone occurred once. The chain recombines TRBV30 with TRBJ1-2; tentatively, D is TRBD1 (6 bases). In germline, CDR1 is GTSNPN, CDR2 SVGIG (reference sequence). V lost 3 bases, J lost 4 bases, and 9 bases lay in between. The CDR3 loop spans 12 amino acids. The CDR3, as DNA: TGTGCCTGGAGAAGGACAGTCTATGGCTACACCTTC. It codes for CAWRRTVYGYTF.

This clone was counted only a few times. This chain links TRBV6-5 with TRBJ2-7; TRBD1 aligns across 11 bases. This CDR3 comprises 15 residues. Germline CDR1 reads MNHEY; CDR2 reads SVGAGI. V shed 5 bases, J shed 2 bases, and the junction held 5 bases outside the gene matches. CDR3 region: CASSGGTGGPYEQYF. In nucleotides, the CDR3 is TGTGCCAGCAGTGGCGGGACAGGGGGACCCTACGAGCAGTACTTC.

The DNA for the CDR3 is TGTGCCAGCAGTGACTCGACAGGGCATCAGCCCCAGCATTTT. This translates into CASSDSTGHQPQHF. The chain recombines TRBV25-1 with TRBJ1-5, with 7 bases lining up with TRBD1. After removal of 3 bases from V and 5 bases from J, the junction contained 4 bases not matched to a gene. Germline assignment: CDR1 MGHDK and CDR2 SYGVNS. The CDR3 has 14 amino acids.